Many counts were recorded for the clone carrying this T cell receptor beta chain. No antigen is known for it. This record comes from a study of T-cell memory formation after mild COVID-19. Study outcomes and limitations: Clones which contracted sat mainly in CM and EM if CD4+, and in EMRA if CD8+. There were some responding clones in pre-infection memory, which suggested that cross-reactive memory had joined. The study found balanced CD4/CD8 in clones contracting day 15 to 85 and a CD4+ lean in later expanders. SARS-CoV-2 specificity of second-wave clones peaking day 37 was unconfirmed.

The germline gives CDR1 SGHRS, CDR2 YFSETQ. The trim removed 2 bases at V and 6 bases at J, leaving 5 bases unmatched. The CDR3 consists of 13 residues. One entry per CDR3 protein, called by TCRdb with MiXCR from the 5' RACE reads. The sample yields roughly 86,000 distinct CDR3 sequences, more than 13% seen once. The source of this sequence is a young man who had mild COVID-19 (a few samples of this study predate the infection). Cell type and time point are not known. The sequencing input was PBMCs or a T cell subset sorted from them (not recorded which). The chain has TRBV5-1 and TRBJ2-7; 7 bases map to TRBD1. The CDR3 is CASSLTGASEQYV. The CDR3 DNA is TGCGCCAGCAGCTTAACAGGGGCGAGCGAGCAGTACGTC.